The 5 T cell receptor beta chains below all came from one sample that was sequenced in a study of T cells in Graves' hyperthyroidism and ophthalmopathy. Amplified TCR beta CDR3 regions derived from RNA transcripts. The HTBI primer set drove a first-round RT-PCR of the TCR CDR3. TCRdb re-analysed the multiplex PCR reads in MiXCR, keeping a single row per CDR3 protein. This table holds about 400,000 distinct CDR3 sequences, roughly 25% found once. Input material: blood. Every receptor here comes from a man between 50 and 59 years old with Graves' hyperthyroidism.

This clonotype was counted only a few times. The chain links TRBV3-1 to TRBJ2-5, with 8 bases matching TRBD1. Germline values: CDR1 LGHDT, CDR2 YNNKEL (reference sequence). V gave up 5 bases and J gave up 4 bases; unmatched junction bases: 9. CDR3 length: 15 amino acids. Here the CDR3 DNA reads TGTGCCAGCAGCAACTCCCTTACAGGGGGAGAGACCCAGTACTTC. It is translated as CASSNSLTGGETQYF.

The chain combines TRBV20-1 with TRBJ2-1; a weak D match, TRBD1 (6 bases). This CDR3 spans 15 amino acids. Per the germline V gene, CDR1 is DFQATT and CDR2 is SNEGSKA (reference sequence). Trimming pared 3 bases from V and 6 bases from J, leaving 18 bases between. CDR3 DNA sequence: TGCAGTGCTAGCGTCGGGACAACTGTGGGCAATGAGCAGTTCTTC. Protein product: CSASVGTTVGNEQFF.

V gene TRBV3-1 combines with J gene TRBJ2-3, with TRBD2 matching over 14 bases. The CDR3 sequence is 18 residues long. Germline trimming cut 6 bases from V and 6 bases from J; bases unmatched to any gene: 14. Per germline, CDR1 LGHDT and CDR2 YNNKEL (reference sequence). This chain's CDR3 is CASRLTGTSGRESDTQYF. CDR3 coding DNA: TGTGCCAGCAGGCTAACCGGGACTAGCGGGAGAGAATCGGATACGCAGTATTTT.

This sequence joins TRBV28 and TRBJ1-5, with a tentative D call TRBD1 (5 bases). Trimming removed 7 bases from V and 2 bases from J, with 21 bases in between. Germline V gene data show CDR1 as MDHEN and CDR2 as SYDVKM. The CDR3 loop spans 17 amino acids. The CDR3 DNA follows: TGTGCCAGCATCGCATGGGCCGGGGTAGGGGGCAATCAGCCCCAGCATTTT. It translates to CASIAWAGVGGNQPQHF.

This clonotype was seen a few times. The chain links TRBV20-1 to TRBJ2-4; D gene uncertain. The CDR3 sequence is 14 residues long. The V end lost 1 base, the J end lost 0 bases, and 7 bases lay between the germline ends. Germline-derived CDR1 and CDR2 are DFQATT and SNEGSKA (reference sequence). This CDR3 is CSARVLGAKNIQYF. The CDR3 nucleotides read TGCAGTGCTAGAGTCCTGGGAGCCAAAAACATTCAGTACTTC.